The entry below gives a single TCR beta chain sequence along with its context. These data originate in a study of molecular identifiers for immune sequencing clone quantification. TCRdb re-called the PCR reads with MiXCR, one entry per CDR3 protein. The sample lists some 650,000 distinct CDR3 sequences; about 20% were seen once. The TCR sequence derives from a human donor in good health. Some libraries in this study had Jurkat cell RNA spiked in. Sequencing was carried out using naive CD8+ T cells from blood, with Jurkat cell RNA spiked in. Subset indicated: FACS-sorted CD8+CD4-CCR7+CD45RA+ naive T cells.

The CDR3: CASSPLDSSYNEQFF. CDR3 DNA: TGTGCCAGCAGCCCCCTAGACAGCTCCTACAATGAGCAGTTCTTC. The chain joins TRBV3-1 to TRBJ2-1; tentatively, D is TRBD1 (5 bases). Per the germline V gene, CDR1 is LGHDT and CDR2 is YNNKEL (reference sequence). V lost 4 bases to trimming and J lost 0 bases, with 10 bases between them. The CDR3 is made up of 15 amino acids.